This entry lists 12 T cell receptor beta chains sequenced from one sample in a study of blood T cells in healthy people across ages (dated by TCRdb to about 2015). The library was made by 5' RACE. This sample was sequenced with an Illumina HiSeq 2500. A second PCR of roughly 7 to 12 cycles was run with a J-beta primer mix and a sample-barcoded 5' primer. The public reads were run again by TCRdb, first through fastp at Q25 and then through MiXCR, and only productive beta chains were kept. Identical CDR3 proteins give one entry, which carries the most common genes and DNA. The sample table lists 1.5 million to 2 million distinct CDR3 sequences, about 50% of them with a count of one. Approximately 2% of the sample rests with the top ten. Sequenced: blood. The receptors derive from a woman aged 40 to 50 in good health.

The rearrangement uses TRBV7-9 and TRBJ2-7, with 7 bases fitting TRBD1. The CDR3 consists of 14 residues. Trimming cost V 1 base and J 3 bases; bases outside gene matches: 3. Germline-derived CDR1 and CDR2 are SEHNR and FQNEAQ (reference sequence). The CDR3 nucleotides read TGTGCCAGCAGCTTAGAGGGGGCTTTCTACGAGCAGTACTTC. Residues: CASSLEGAFYEQYF.

This clonotype was detected a few times. The CDR3 is CASSQGGREAFF. The CDR3, as DNA: TGCGCCAGCAGCCAAGGTGGCAGGGAAGCTTTCTTT. The genes are TRBV4-3 and TRBJ1-1; no reliable D call. This CDR3 comprises 12 residues. Trimming left V 1 base short and J 8 bases short, with 8 bases between. Germline-derived CDR1 and CDR2 are LGHNA and YSLEER.

The J gene is TRBJ2-5, the V gene TRBV24-1, with TRBD1 identical over 7 bases. The V segment lost 0 bases and the J segment 0 bases; nucleotides outside the gene matches: 6. CDR1 and CDR2 from the germline V gene are KGHDR and SFDVKD. The CDR3 runs to 17 residues. Here the CDR3 DNA reads TGTGCCACCAGTGATTTGGTGCCCGGGACAGACCAAGAGACCCAGTACTTC. Translating gives CATSDLVPGTDQETQYF.

CDR3 protein: CASEGTSATDTQYF. CDR3 DNA sequence: TGCGCCAGCGAGGGGACTAGCGCCACAGATACGCAGTATTTT. V gene TRBV5-1 combines with J gene TRBJ2-3; 10 positions match TRBD2. V lost 7 bases, J lost 2 bases, and 4 bases stayed unmatched. The CDR3 contains 14 residues. Germline loops: CDR1 SGHRS, CDR2 YFSETQ.

This clonotype was observed once. J is TRBJ2-5 and V is TRBV7-9; a possible D gene is TRBD2 (6 bases). Trimming took 2 bases from V and 2 from J, leaving 21 bases between them. Germline V lookup: CDR1 SEHNR, CDR2 FQNEAQ (reference sequence). CDR3 size: 18 residues. This chain's CDR3 is CASSLIIRVGGRQETQYF. DNA for the CDR3: TGTGCCAGCAGCTTAATCATTCGTGTGGGGGGTCGGCAAGAGACCCAGTACTTC.

This rearrangement joins TRBV7-9 to TRBJ2-1; 7 nucleotides align to TRBD1. J lost 3 bases, V lost 5 bases, and 7 bases had no gene match. From germline, CDR1 is SEHNR and CDR2 FQNEAQ (reference sequence). This CDR3 is 15 amino acids long. CDR3 nucleotides: TGTGCCAGCAGCGATACAGGGGTTGGCTACAATGAGCAGTTCTTC. This encodes CASSDTGVGYNEQFF.

The rearrangement joins TRBV20-1 to TRBJ1-4; TRBD1 might be the D (5 bases). CDR3 length: 14 residues. Germline V gene sequence: CDR1 DFQATT, CDR2 SNEGSKA (reference sequence). V was trimmed by 6 bases and J by 2 bases, leaving 13 bases between them. For the CDR3, the DNA is TGCAGTGCCTCCCGGGACGCGACTAATGAAAAACTGTTTTTT. It codes for CSASRDATNEKLFF.

This clonotype was found a few times. The gene calls are TRBV7-6 and TRBJ2-3; D remains unclear. Trimming left V 5 bases short and J 0 bases short, with 9 bases between. Germline V CDR1 and CDR2: SGHVS, FNYEAQ. This CDR3 region has 14 residues. Written as DNA, the CDR3 is TGTGCCAGCAGCCCCCAGACTAGCACAGATACGCAGTATTTT. Translating it yields CASSPQTSTDTQYF.

The sample holds a few counts of this clonotype. The chain links TRBV6-2 or TRBV6-3 to TRBJ1-2; 10 nucleotides match TRBD1. V shed 6 bases, J shed 4 bases, and the junction held 11 bases outside the gene matches. The CDR3 runs 16 residues. Germline V gene data show CDR1 as MNHEY and CDR2 as SVGEGT. DNA for the CDR3: TGTGCCAGCAGATCCTCCGGGACAGGGGTTGGCTATGGCTACACCTTC. This translates into CASRSSGTGVGYGYTF.

The chain has TRBV7-2 and TRBJ2-5; a possible D gene is TRBD2 (7 bases). CDR3 size: 16 residues. Germline V gene sequence: CDR1 SGHTA, CDR2 FQGNSA. The V gene lost 2 bases and the J gene lost 4 bases, with 17 bases spanning the gap. DNA for the CDR3: TGTGCCAGCAGCTTAAGGATCGGGGGGCAGGTAGAGACCCAGTACTTC. Residues: CASSLRIGGQVETQYF.

With respect to this clonotype: Relative to the germline gene, one junction end is altered; a read error may explain this. The chain links TRBV4-1 to TRBJ2-7, with 8 bases matching TRBD1. The germline gives CDR1 MGHRA, CDR2 YSYEKL. There are 16 residues in the CDR3. This chain's CDR3 is CANSQDRDRSSYEQYF. CDR3 sequence (DNA): TGCGCCAACAGCCAAGATAGGGACAGGAGCTCCTACGAGCAGTACTTC.

This clonotype was seen a handful of times. The chain carries TRBV6-2 or TRBV6-3 and TRBJ1-5; maybe TRBD1 (6 bases). There are 15 residues in the CDR3. Germline V CDR1 and CDR2: MNHEY, SVGEGT. Trimming stripped 5 bases from V and 0 bases from J, with 11 bases between. The CDR3 nucleotides are TGTGCCAGCAGTCGAGGGGGGGCTAGCAATCAGCCCCAGCATTTT. This gives the protein CASSRGGASNQPQHF.